Listed below are T cell receptor beta chains from one sample, sequenced in a study of blood T cell repertoires in COVID-19. Generated by immunoSEQ multiplex PCR, the TCRdb table keeps only in-frame clones and is missing some. In the table there are some 180,000 clones, around 85% of which are singletons. The source material was PBMCs or T cells enriched from blood (not recorded which). The receptor set was obtained from a man between 35 and 55 years old who had recovered from COVID-19. Both conserved end residues are part of each CDR3. The order of the fields is V gene, CDR3 length, D gene, J gene, clone size, CDR3 protein, CDR3 DNA. A D gene is named only where the DNA matches it firmly. Only part of the rows carry a size: once, few, many, or a class if the clone is expanded.

v_call: TRBV6-5; cdr3_length: 15; d_call: NA; j_call: TRBJ2-7; clone_size: NA; cdr3_aa: CASSYETGPNYEQYF; cdr3_nt: TGTGCCAGCAGTTACGAGACAGGCCCCAACTACGAGCAGTACTTC
v_call: TRBV19; cdr3_length: 16; d_call: NA; j_call: TRBJ1-1; clone_size: many; cdr3_aa: CASSMRSGRGVPEAFF; cdr3_nt: TGTGCCAGTAGTATGAGGTCGGGCAGGGGCGTGCCTGAAGCTTTCTTT
v_call: TRBV3-1/TRBV3-2; cdr3_length: 14; d_call: TRBD1; j_call: TRBJ1-1; clone_size: NA; cdr3_aa: CASSQEWGTEEAFF; cdr3_nt: TGTGCCAGCAGCCAAGAATGGGGGACAGAAGAAGCTTTCTTT
v_call: TRBV7-2; cdr3_length: 16; d_call: TRBD1; j_call: TRBJ1-4; clone_size: few; cdr3_aa: CASSIDRGMISEKLFF; cdr3_nt: TGTGCCAGCAGCATCGACAGGGGGATGATCAGTGAAAAACTGTTTTTT
v_call: TRBV5-5; cdr3_length: 14; d_call: NA; j_call: TRBJ2-1; clone_size: NA; cdr3_aa: CASSLERTINEQFF; cdr3_nt: TGTGCCAGCAGCTTGGAAAGGACTATCAATGAGCAGTTCTTC
v_call: TRBV27; cdr3_length: 17; d_call: TRBD2; j_call: TRBJ2-1; clone_size: NA; cdr3_aa: CASSFASGLAAYNEQFF; cdr3_nt: TGTGCCAGCAGTTTCGCCTCCGGGCTAGCGGCATACAATGAGCAGTTCTTC
v_call: TRBV5-5; cdr3_length: 15; d_call: NA; j_call: TRBJ2-7; clone_size: NA; cdr3_aa: CASSFRDTDFEEQYF; cdr3_nt: TGTGCCAGCAGCTTCCGGGACACGGATTTTGAAGAGCAGTACTTC
v_call: TRBV5-1; cdr3_length: 17; d_call: NA; j_call: TRBJ1-1; clone_size: NA; cdr3_aa: CASSLAPGEPMNTEAFF; cdr3_nt: TGCGCCAGCAGCTTGGCGCCTGGTGAGCCCATGAACACTGAAGCTTTCTTT
v_call: TRBV19; cdr3_length: 16; d_call: NA; j_call: TRBJ1-2; clone_size: NA; cdr3_aa: CASSIDHGLSPYGYTF; cdr3_nt: TGTGCCAGTAGTATAGATCACGGTTTGTCTCCCTATGGCTACACCTTC
v_call: TRBV6-5; cdr3_length: 15; d_call: TRBD1; j_call: TRBJ1-4; clone_size: few; cdr3_aa: CASSIAGTGWEKLFF; cdr3_nt: TGTGCCAGCAGTATCGCCGGGACAGGGTGGGAAAAACTGTTTTTT
v_call: TRBV30; cdr3_length: 12; d_call: NA; j_call: TRBJ2-7; clone_size: NA; cdr3_aa: CAWSKGGGEQYF; cdr3_nt: TGTGCCTGGAGTAAGGGAGGGGGCGAGCAGTACTTC
v_call: TRBV30; cdr3_length: 16; d_call: NA; j_call: TRBJ1-3; clone_size: NA; cdr3_aa: CAWSVNRVSSGNTIYF; cdr3_nt: TGTGCCTGGAGTGTTAACAGGGTGAGCTCTGGAAACACCATATATTTT
v_call: TRBV6-6; cdr3_length: 11; d_call: NA; j_call: TRBJ2-1; clone_size: NA; cdr3_aa: CASSWENEQFF; cdr3_nt: TGTGCCAGCAGTTGGGAGAATGAGCAGTTCTTC
v_call: TRBV5-1; cdr3_length: 17; d_call: TRBD1; j_call: TRBJ1-1; clone_size: NA; cdr3_aa: CASSFHRGREMNTEAFF; cdr3_nt: TGCGCCAGCAGCTTCCACAGGGGGCGAGAGATGAACACTGAAGCTTTCTTT
v_call: TRBV7-9; cdr3_length: 15; d_call: NA; j_call: TRBJ2-5; clone_size: NA; cdr3_aa: CASSFNSPVQETQYF; cdr3_nt: TGTGCCAGCAGCTTTAACAGTCCGGTCCAAGAGACCCAGTACTTC
v_call: TRBV5-1; cdr3_length: 13; d_call: TRBD1; j_call: TRBJ2-7; clone_size: once; cdr3_aa: CASSGGQNNEQYF; cdr3_nt: TGCGCCAGCAGCGGGGGACAGAACAACGAGCAGTACTTC
v_call: TRBV6-5; cdr3_length: 12; d_call: NA; j_call: TRBJ1-3; clone_size: few; cdr3_aa: CASKRAGNTIYF; cdr3_nt: TGTGCCAGCAAGAGGGCCGGGAACACCATATATTTT
v_call: TRBV9; cdr3_length: 14; d_call: TRBD1; j_call: TRBJ2-3; clone_size: NA; cdr3_aa: CASSGDRVPDTQYF; cdr3_nt: TGTGCCAGCAGCGGAGACAGGGTACCAGATACGCAGTATTTT
v_call: TRBV11-3; cdr3_length: 16; d_call: NA; j_call: TRBJ1-6; clone_size: NA; cdr3_aa: CASSQGGERSNSPLHF; cdr3_nt: TGTGCCAGCAGCCAGGGAGGAGAGCGGTCTAATTCACCCCTCCACTTT
v_call: TRBV28; cdr3_length: 15; d_call: TRBD1; j_call: TRBJ1-4; clone_size: NA; cdr3_aa: CASSLRTGDYEKLFF; cdr3_nt: TGTGCCAGCAGTTTACGAACAGGGGACTATGAAAAACTGTTTTTT
v_call: TRBV27; cdr3_length: 17; d_call: NA; j_call: TRBJ1-6; clone_size: NA; cdr3_aa: CASSLEWDSFRNSPLHF; cdr3_nt: TGTGCCAGCAGTCTAGAGTGGGACTCCTTTCGGAATTCACCCCTCCACTTT
v_call: TRBV19; cdr3_length: 19; d_call: NA; j_call: TRBJ1-2; clone_size: NA; cdr3_aa: CASSRLGLNRDTENYGYTF; cdr3_nt: TGTGCCAGTAGTAGGCTGGGGCTAAACCGGGACACGGAAAACTATGGCTACACCTTC
v_call: TRBV12-3/TRBV12-4; cdr3_length: 12; d_call: TRBD1; j_call: TRBJ2-2; clone_size: NA; cdr3_aa: CASSQRTGKLFF; cdr3_nt: TGTGCCAGCAGTCAAAGGACAGGGAAGCTGTTTTTT
v_call: TRBV4-1; cdr3_length: 14; d_call: TRBD1; j_call: TRBJ1-2; clone_size: NA; cdr3_aa: CASSQEGDLDRATF; cdr3_nt: TGCGCCAGCAGCCAAGAGGGGGATTTGGACAGGGCCACCTTC
v_call: TRBV5-1; cdr3_length: 15; d_call: NA; j_call: TRBJ2-1; clone_size: NA; cdr3_aa: CASSSLEAVYNEQFF; cdr3_nt: TGCGCCAGCAGTTCGTTGGAGGCGGTCTACAATGAGCAGTTCTTC
v_call: TRBV24-1; cdr3_length: 15; d_call: NA; j_call: TRBJ1-5; clone_size: NA; cdr3_aa: CATSGAGGINQPQHF; cdr3_nt: TGTGCCACCAGTGGGGCTGGAGGGATCAATCAGCCCCAGCATTTT
v_call: TRBV11-2; cdr3_length: 18; d_call: TRBD2; j_call: TRBJ2-3; clone_size: NA; cdr3_aa: CASSSGGSRLAGIDTQYF; cdr3_nt: TGTGCCAGCAGCTCCGGGGGCTCCCGACTAGCGGGGATAGATACGCAGTATTTT
v_call: TRBV5-6; cdr3_length: 15; d_call: TRBD1; j_call: TRBJ1-6; clone_size: NA; cdr3_aa: CASSLGDRGGSPLHF; cdr3_nt: TGTGCCAGCAGCTTGGGGGACAGGGGGGGATCACCCCTCCACTTT
v_call: TRBV27; cdr3_length: 17; d_call: NA; j_call: TRBJ2-7; clone_size: NA; cdr3_aa: CASSFNRTVPQKYEQYF; cdr3_nt: TGTGCCAGCAGTTTTAACAGGACCGTACCCCAGAAATACGAGCAGTACTTC
v_call: TRBV21-1; cdr3_length: 15; d_call: NA; j_call: TRBJ2-4; clone_size: NA; cdr3_aa: CASGLQGLSKNIQYF; cdr3_nt: TGTGCCAGCGGCTTACAGGGACTAAGCAAAAACATTCAGTACTTC
v_call: TRBV4-1; cdr3_length: 15; d_call: TRBD1; j_call: TRBJ1-2; clone_size: once; cdr3_aa: CASSPGQGATYGYTF; cdr3_nt: TGCGCCAGCAGCCCTGGACAGGGGGCGACCTATGGCTACACCTTC
v_call: TRBV9; cdr3_length: 12; d_call: TRBD1; j_call: TRBJ1-2; clone_size: NA; cdr3_aa: CASRGTGNGYTF; cdr3_nt: TGTGCCAGCAGAGGGACAGGGAATGGCTACACCTTC
v_call: TRBV29-1; cdr3_length: 16; d_call: TRBD2; j_call: TRBJ2-1; clone_size: NA; cdr3_aa: CSVEGSGRAGYYEQFF; cdr3_nt: TGCAGCGTTGAAGGTAGCGGGAGGGCCGGGTACTATGAGCAGTTCTTC
v_call: TRBV24-1; cdr3_length: 19; d_call: TRBD1; j_call: TRBJ1-6; clone_size: NA; cdr3_aa: CATSDSTGTGGHYNSPLHF; cdr3_nt: TGTGCCACCAGTGACTCAACCGGGACAGGGGGCCACTATAATTCACCCCTCCACTTT
v_call: TRBV24-1; cdr3_length: 15; d_call: TRBD1; j_call: TRBJ1-2; clone_size: NA; cdr3_aa: CATSDPGTDNYGYTF; cdr3_nt: TGTGCCACCAGTGACCCCGGGACAGATAATTATGGCTACACCTTC
v_call: TRBV27; cdr3_length: 14; d_call: NA; j_call: TRBJ1-4; clone_size: NA; cdr3_aa: CASSVEGDAEKLFF; cdr3_nt: TGTGCCAGCAGTGTCGAGGGGGACGCTGAAAAACTGTTTTTT
v_call: TRBV5-5; cdr3_length: 15; d_call: NA; j_call: TRBJ1-4; clone_size: NA; cdr3_aa: CASSHQAGINEKLFF; cdr3_nt: TGTGCCAGCAGCCATCAGGCTGGTATTAATGAAAAACTGTTTTTT
v_call: TRBV7-6; cdr3_length: 17; d_call: TRBD1; j_call: TRBJ1-1; clone_size: NA; cdr3_aa: CASSLAGTGGKDTEAFF; cdr3_nt: TGTGCCAGCAGCTTAGCTGGGACAGGGGGCAAGGACACTGAAGCTTTCTTT
v_call: TRBV28; cdr3_length: 16; d_call: TRBD1; j_call: TRBJ1-2; clone_size: NA; cdr3_aa: CASSSPRQGFRYGYTF; cdr3_nt: TGTGCCAGCAGTTCACCTCGACAGGGTTTTAGATATGGCTACACCTTC
v_call: TRBV12-5; cdr3_length: 17; d_call: TRBD1; j_call: TRBJ1-2; clone_size: NA; cdr3_aa: CASGFYRGEALWNGYTF; cdr3_nt: TGTGCTAGTGGTTTTTACAGGGGAGAGGCGTTATGGAATGGCTACACCTTC
v_call: TRBV7-3; cdr3_length: 14; d_call: NA; j_call: TRBJ2-6; clone_size: NA; cdr3_aa: CASSFQSGANVLTF; cdr3_nt: TGTGCCAGCAGCTTCCAGTCTGGGGCCAACGTCCTGACTTTC
v_call: TRBV5-1; cdr3_length: 15; d_call: TRBD1; j_call: TRBJ2-3; clone_size: NA; cdr3_aa: CASSPGTGREDTQYF; cdr3_nt: TGCGCCAGCAGCCCCGGGACAGGGCGTGAAGATACGCAGTATTTT
v_call: TRBV29-1; cdr3_length: 13; d_call: TRBD1; j_call: TRBJ1-2; clone_size: NA; cdr3_aa: CSVGQGVSDGYTF; cdr3_nt: TGCAGCGTTGGACAGGGAGTGTCTGATGGCTACACCTTC
v_call: TRBV11-2; cdr3_length: 16; d_call: TRBD2; j_call: TRBJ2-7; clone_size: NA; cdr3_aa: CASSLDRGLAGDEQYF; cdr3_nt: TGTGCCAGCAGCTTAGATAGGGGACTAGCGGGAGACGAGCAGTACTTC
v_call: TRBV7-9; cdr3_length: 13; d_call: NA; j_call: TRBJ2-3; clone_size: NA; cdr3_aa: CASSPEGGDTQYF; cdr3_nt: TGTGCCAGCAGCCCGGAGGGGGGGGATACGCAGTATTTT